Reported below is one TCR beta chain. In the study's own analysis: Nucleated cell counts were estimated from reference gene primer amplification. Generated by immunoSEQ multiplex PCR, the TCRdb table keeps only in-frame clones and is missing some. That table supplies the V and J calls and clone size; D and trimming were determined from the DNA. Altogether just under 300,000 clones are present, around 86% being singletons, with the ten largest covering over 1%. This sample stems from a study of blood T cell repertoires in COVID-19. Study-wide background: Specimens from acute and convalescent COVID-19 originated in the United States, Italy and Spain. Sources were T cells, B-cell-depleted T cells, or PBMCs; the material itself was cDNA or gDNA.

This CDR3 is built from 17 residues. The ends lost 4 bases at V and 5 bases at J; junction bases unmatched: 16. The V gene's germline CDR1 is SNHLY and CDR2 FYNNEI. The receptor's source is a man in his 70s with acute or convalescent COVID-19. The sequenced material came from peripheral blood. This chain joins TRBV2 and TRBJ2-5; 7 bases are shared with TRBD1. The CDR3 here is CASSGGQGRGQGETQYF. In DNA form, the CDR3 reads TGTGCCAGCAGTGGAGGTCAGGGAAGGGGGCAAGGGGAGACCCAGTACTTC.